The clone carrying this T cell receptor beta chain was counted many times. There were TCR beta CDR3 regions amplified from RNA transcripts. The TCR CDR3 was amplified in a first-round RT-PCR using the HTBI primer set. A single record per CDR3 protein comes from TCRdb applying MiXCR to the multiplex PCR reads. The sample includes 380,000 or so distinct CDR3 sequences, about 20% of them seen just once. The data were obtained in a study of T cells in Graves' hyperthyroidism and ophthalmopathy. V was cut by 6 bases and J by 3 bases, with 11 bases left in between. Germline CDR1 reads MNHEY; CDR2 reads SVGEGT. The CDR3 covers 13 residues.

The clonotype comes from a woman aged 18-30 years with Graves' hyperthyroidism. Source material: blood. The chain recombines TRBV6-2 or TRBV6-3 with TRBJ1-2, with D possibly matching TRBD1 (5 bases). CDR3 residues: CASSPDKDYGYTF. In nucleotides, the CDR3 is TGTGCCAGCAGCCCGGACAAGGACTATGGCTACACCTTC.